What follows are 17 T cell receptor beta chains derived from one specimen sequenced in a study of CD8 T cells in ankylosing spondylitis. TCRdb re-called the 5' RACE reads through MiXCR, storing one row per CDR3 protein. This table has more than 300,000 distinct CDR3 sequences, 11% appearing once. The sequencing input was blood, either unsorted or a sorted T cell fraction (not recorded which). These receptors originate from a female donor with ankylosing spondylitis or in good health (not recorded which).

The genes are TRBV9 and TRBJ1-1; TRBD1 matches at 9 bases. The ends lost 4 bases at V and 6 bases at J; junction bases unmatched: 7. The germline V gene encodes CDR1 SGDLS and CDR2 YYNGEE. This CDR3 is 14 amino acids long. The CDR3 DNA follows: TGTGCCAGCAGCCCCTTCACAGGGGGCTCTGAAGCTTTCTTT. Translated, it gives CASSPFTGGSEAFF.

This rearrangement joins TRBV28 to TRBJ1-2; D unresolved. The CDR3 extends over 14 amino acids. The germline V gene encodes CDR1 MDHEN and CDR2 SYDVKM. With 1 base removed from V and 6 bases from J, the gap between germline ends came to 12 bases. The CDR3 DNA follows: TGTGCCAGCAGTTTATCGGCACCGAGAAATGGCTACACCTTC. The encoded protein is CASSLSAPRNGYTF.

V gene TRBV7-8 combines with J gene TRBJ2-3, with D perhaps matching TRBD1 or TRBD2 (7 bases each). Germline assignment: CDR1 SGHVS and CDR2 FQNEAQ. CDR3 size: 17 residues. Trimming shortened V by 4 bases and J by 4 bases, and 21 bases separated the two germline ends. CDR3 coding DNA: TGTGCCAGCAGCTCGCCTCGGATAGCAGGGGGGGCAGATACGCAGTATTTT. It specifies CASSSPRIAGGADTQYF.

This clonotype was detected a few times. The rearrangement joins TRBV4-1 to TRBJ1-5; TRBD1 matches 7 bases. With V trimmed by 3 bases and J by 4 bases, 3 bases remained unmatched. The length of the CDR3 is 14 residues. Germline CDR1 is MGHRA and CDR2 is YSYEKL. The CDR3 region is CASSHPTGNQPQHF. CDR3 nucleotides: TGCGCCAGCAGCCATCCGACAGGGAATCAGCCCCAGCATTTT.

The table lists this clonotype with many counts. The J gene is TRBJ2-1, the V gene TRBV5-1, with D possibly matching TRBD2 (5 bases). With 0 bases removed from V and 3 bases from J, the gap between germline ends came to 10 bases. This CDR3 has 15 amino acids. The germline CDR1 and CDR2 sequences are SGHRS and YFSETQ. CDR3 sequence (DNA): TGCGCCAGCAGCTTGGTTGGGGAGAACTACAATGAGCAGTTCTTC. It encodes CASSLVGENYNEQFF.

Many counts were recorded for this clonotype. Here the CDR3 reads CSARDDKRPLRDRGPLNTEAFF. The CDR3 DNA sequence: TGCAGTGCTAGAGACGATAAAAGACCGCTCCGGGACAGGGGTCCCCTGAACACTGAAGCTTTCTTT. The chain links TRBV20-1 to TRBJ1-1; 10 nucleotides agree with TRBD1. The CDR3 extends over 22 amino acids. The V gene's germline CDR1 is DFQATT and CDR2 SNEGSKA (reference sequence). The ends lost 0 bases at V and 0 bases at J; junction bases unmatched: 22.

CDR3 residues: CASSPPGLGNEQFF. The CDR3 nucleotides are TGTGCCAGCAGCCCCCCAGGGTTGGGGAATGAGCAGTTCTTC. The chain carries TRBV14 and TRBJ2-1; maybe TRBD1 (5 bases). The V end lost 4 bases, the J end lost 7 bases, and 14 bases lay between the germline ends. The CDR3 contains 14 residues. Germline V gene lookup returns CDR1 SGHDN and CDR2 FVKESK.

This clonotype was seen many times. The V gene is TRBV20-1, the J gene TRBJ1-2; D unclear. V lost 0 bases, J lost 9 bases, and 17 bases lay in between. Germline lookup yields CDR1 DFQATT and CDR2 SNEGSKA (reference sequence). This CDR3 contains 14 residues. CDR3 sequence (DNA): TGCAGTGCTAGAGATGTGGAGGGAGGCCTTCGCTACACCTTC. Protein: CSARDVEGGLRYTF.

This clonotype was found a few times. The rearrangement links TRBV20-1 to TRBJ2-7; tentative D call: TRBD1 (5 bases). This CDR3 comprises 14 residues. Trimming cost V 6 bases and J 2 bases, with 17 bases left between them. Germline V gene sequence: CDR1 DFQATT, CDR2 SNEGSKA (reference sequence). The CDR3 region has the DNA TGCAGTGCCCCCTCAGGGATAGGGACCTACGAGCAGTACTTC. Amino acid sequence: CSAPSGIGTYEQYF.

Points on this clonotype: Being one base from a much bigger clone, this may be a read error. The chain's CDR3 is CSAARIVLEYF. The DNA of the CDR3 is TGCAGTGCTGCAAGGATAGTCTTGGAGTACTTC. V is TRBV20-1 and J is TRBJ2-7; D gene unclear. CDR3 length: 11 amino acids. V was pared by 5 bases and J by 11 bases, with 16 bases between. In germline, CDR1 is DFQATT, CDR2 SNEGSKA (reference sequence).

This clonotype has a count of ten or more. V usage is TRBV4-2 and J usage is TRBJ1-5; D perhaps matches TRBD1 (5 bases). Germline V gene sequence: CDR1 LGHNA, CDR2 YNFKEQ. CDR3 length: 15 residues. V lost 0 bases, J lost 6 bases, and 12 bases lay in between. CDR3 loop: CASSQDRVGAQPQHF. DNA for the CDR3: TGTGCCAGCAGCCAAGACAGGGTTGGTGCTCAGCCCCAGCATTTT.

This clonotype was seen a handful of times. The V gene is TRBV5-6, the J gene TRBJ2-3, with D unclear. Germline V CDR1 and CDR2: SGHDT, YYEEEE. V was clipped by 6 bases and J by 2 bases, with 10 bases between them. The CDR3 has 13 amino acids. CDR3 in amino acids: CASTRKPTDTQYF. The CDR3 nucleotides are TGTGCCAGCACCCGAAAGCCCACAGATACGCAGTATTTT.

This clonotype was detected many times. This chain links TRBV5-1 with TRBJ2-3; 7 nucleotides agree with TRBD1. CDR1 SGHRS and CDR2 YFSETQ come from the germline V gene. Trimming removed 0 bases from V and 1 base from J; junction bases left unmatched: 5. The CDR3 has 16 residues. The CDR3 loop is CASSLGPTGGTDTQYF. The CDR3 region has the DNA TGCGCCAGCAGCTTGGGACCTACAGGGGGCACAGATACGCAGTATTTT.

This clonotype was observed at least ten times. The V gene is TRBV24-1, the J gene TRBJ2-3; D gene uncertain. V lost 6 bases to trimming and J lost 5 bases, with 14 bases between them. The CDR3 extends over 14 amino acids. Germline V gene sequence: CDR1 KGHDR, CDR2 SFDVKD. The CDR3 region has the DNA TGTGCCACCAGTTCAGCCTTCGGAGTAGATACGCAGTATTTT. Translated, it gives CATSSAFGVDTQYF.

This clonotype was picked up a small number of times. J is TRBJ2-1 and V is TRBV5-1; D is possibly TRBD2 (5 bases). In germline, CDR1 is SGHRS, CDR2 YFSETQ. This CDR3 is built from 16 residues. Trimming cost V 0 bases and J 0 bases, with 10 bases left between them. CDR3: CASSLDAGSSYNEQFF. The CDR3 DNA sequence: TGCGCCAGCAGCTTGGATGCTGGGAGCTCCTACAATGAGCAGTTCTTC.

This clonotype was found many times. CDR3 sequence (DNA): TGCGCCAGCAGTCAGGACAGCCTCGGGGAGCTGTTTTTT. Its protein product is CASSQDSLGELFF. The gene calls are TRBV5-1 and TRBJ2-2; D is possibly TRBD1 (6 bases). Germline CDR1 SGHRS, CDR2 YFSETQ. This CDR3 spans 13 amino acids. V was pared by 5 bases and J by 7 bases, with 12 bases between. The full variable domain, rest sourced from reference TRBV5-1 and TRBJ2-2, is KAGVTQTPRYLIKTRGQQVTLSCSPISGHRSVSWYQQTPGQGLQFLFEYFSETQRNKGNFPGRFSGRQFSNSRSEMNVSTLELGDSALYLCASSQDSLGELFFGEGSRLTVL.

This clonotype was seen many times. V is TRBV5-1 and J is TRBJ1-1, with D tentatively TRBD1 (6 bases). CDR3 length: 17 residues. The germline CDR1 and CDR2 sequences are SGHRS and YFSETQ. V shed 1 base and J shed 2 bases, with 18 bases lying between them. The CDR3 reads CASSLYSPGHANTEAFF. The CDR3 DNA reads TGCGCCAGCAGCTTGTATTCCCCGGGACACGCAAACACTGAAGCTTTCTTT.